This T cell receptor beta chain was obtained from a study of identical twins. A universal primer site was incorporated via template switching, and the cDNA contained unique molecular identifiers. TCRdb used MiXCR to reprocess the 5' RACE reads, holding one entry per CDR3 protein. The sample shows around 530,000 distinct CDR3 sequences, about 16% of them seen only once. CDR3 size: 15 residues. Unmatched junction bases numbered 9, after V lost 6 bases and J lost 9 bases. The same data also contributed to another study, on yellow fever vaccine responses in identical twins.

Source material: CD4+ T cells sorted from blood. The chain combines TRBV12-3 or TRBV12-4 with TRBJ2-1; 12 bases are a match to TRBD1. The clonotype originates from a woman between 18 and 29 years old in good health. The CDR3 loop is CASRAGQGASSEQFF. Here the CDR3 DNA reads TGTGCCAGCAGGGCGGGACAGGGGGCTTCTAGTGAGCAGTTCTTC.